These 3 T cell receptor beta chains originate from one sample sequenced in a study of shared T cell receptors in the human thymus. The assay was immunoSEQ multiplex PCR, and TCRdb's table has in-frame clones only and misses some. The sample includes 630,000 or so clones, about 87% of them seen just once. These data also formed part of another study, on human thymus T cells.

Input material: thymocytes. The receptor source for this set is a boy under three years old with a congenital heart defect.

The chain couples TRBV27 to TRBJ2-7; 7 positions match TRBD1. Germline lookup yields CDR1 MNHEY and CDR2 SMNVEV (reference sequence). CDR3 length: 13 amino acids. Losses at the gene ends were 7 bases for V and 3 bases for J; bases not matched to a gene: 6. CDR3 in DNA: TGTGCCAGCACGCTTAGGACAGGCTACGAGCAGTACTTC. This gives the protein CASTLRTGYEQYF.

Comment on this clone: Within the sample, other DNA sequences also encode this same CDR3. The V call is TRBV30, the J call TRBJ1-2, with D tentatively TRBD1 (5 bases). The germline V gene has CDR1 GTSNPN and CDR2 SVGIG (reference sequence). The CDR3 is 16 residues long. Trimming pared 0 bases from V and 3 bases from J, leaving 17 bases between. CDR3 sequence: CAWSVPAGGEDYGYTF. The DNA of the CDR3 is TGTGCCTGGAGTGTACCCGCCGGGGGAGAGGACTATGGCTACACCTTC. The entire variable domain, with the rest obtained from reference TRBV30 and TRBJ1-2, is as follows: SQTIHQWPATLVQPVGSPLSLECTVEGTSNPNLYWYRQAAGRGLQLLFYSVGIGQISSEVPQNLSASRPQDRQFILSSKKLLLSDSGFYLCAWSVPAGGEDYGYTFGSGTRLTVV.

The chain joins TRBV4-3 to TRBJ1-2; 8 bases fit TRBD1. The trim removed 4 bases at V and 8 bases at J, leaving 12 bases unmatched. CDR1 and CDR2 from the germline V gene are LGHNA and YSLEER. The CDR3 sequence is 15 residues long. CDR3 loop: CASSRDRGDMWGYTF. In DNA form, the CDR3 reads TGCGCCAGCAGCCGCGACAGGGGAGATATGTGGGGCTACACCTTC.